The clone carrying this T cell receptor (beta chain) was seen ten or more times. Its antigen is not known. From RNA transcripts, TCR beta CDR3 regions were amplified. A first-round RT-PCR of the TCR CDR3 used the HTBI primer set. TCRdb re-derived calls from the multiplex PCR reads in MiXCR, one entry per CDR3 protein. Among some 270,000 distinct CDR3 sequences listed, approximately 23% were seen once. The data are from a study of T cells in Graves' hyperthyroidism and ophthalmopathy. Across the study: Staff took peripheral blood when the initial diagnosis was made, before any treatment began. The study, taken as a whole, reports: A model of 13 V-J pairs discriminated ophthalmopathy from stable hyperthyroidism.

Out of 10 ml of fresh peripheral blood came the PBMCs. With 3 bases clipped from V and 2 bases from J, the junction kept 5 bases outside the gene matches. Germline V gene data show CDR1 as KGHSH and CDR2 as LQKENI. The CDR3 has 16 amino acids. The TCR was taken from a woman in her 40s with Graves' ophthalmopathy. The chain links TRBV18 to TRBJ2-7, with 12 bases identical to TRBD2. Material: blood. The CDR3 region is CASSPPLAGGAYEQYF. The CDR3 DNA reads as TGTGCCAGCTCACCGCCACTAGCGGGAGGAGCCTACGAGCAGTACTTC. The full variable domain, completed using reference TRBV18 and TRBJ2-7, is NAGVMQNPRHLVRRRGQEARLRCSPMKGHSHVYWYRQLPEEGLKFMVYLQKENIIDESGMPKERFSAEFPKEGPSILRIQQVVRGDSAAYFCASSPPLAGGAYEQYFGPGTRLTVT.